These T cell receptor beta chains were read from a single sample in a study of vaccination and CD4 T cells after COVID-19. TCRdb passed the PCR reads through MiXCR, listing each CDR3 protein once. The sample includes around 14,000 distinct CDR3 sequences, 51% of them seen just once. Their antigens are not known. Sequencing input: CD4+ T cells from blood, cultured in vitro. The receptors were gathered from a human donor who had recovered from COVID-19. CDR3s include the opening cysteine and the closing phenylalanine or tryptophan. A D gene is named only where the DNA matches it firmly. Clone size appears in some rows only: once, few, many, or a class for an expanded clone.

CDR3	DNA	V	J	D	size
CASSIRTGWYEQYF	TGTGCCAGTAGTATACGGACAGGGTGGTACGAGCAGTACTTC	TRBV19	TRBJ2-7	TRBD1	-
CAWTGGVHQPQHF	TGTGCCTGGACAGGGGGGGTCCATCAGCCCCAGCATTTT	TRBV30	TRBJ1-5	TRBD1	few
CATSRGGGDEQYF	TGTGCCACCAGCAGAGGGGGAGGGGACGAGCAGTACTTC	TRBV15	TRBJ2-7	TRBD2	-
CASNGGGLGYTF	TGTGCCAGCAATGGGGGGGGGCTAGGCTACACCTTC	TRBV28	TRBJ1-2	-	-
CASSLNPGGNTEAFF	TGTGCCAGCAGCTTAAACCCTGGAGGAAACACTGAAGCTTTCTTT	TRBV7-3	TRBJ1-1	-	few
CASTRPSTDTQYF	TGTGCCAGCACGCGGCCTAGCACAGATACGCAGTATTTT	TRBV25-1	TRBJ2-3	-	-
CASTGSAELETQYF	TGTGCCAGCACCGGTTCCGCAGAATTAGAGACCCAGTACTTC	TRBV11-3	TRBJ2-5	-	once
CSVCRASQNIQYF	TGCAGCGTTTGCAGAGCTAGCCAAAACATTCAGTACTTC	TRBV29-1	TRBJ2-4	-	-
CASSPPGIATYEQYF	TGTGCCAGCTCACCCCCGGGGATTGCGACCTACGAGCAGTACTTC	TRBV18	TRBJ2-7	-	-
CASSLGTGNFQETQYF	TGTGCCAGCAGCTTAGGAACAGGGAATTTCCAAGAGACCCAGTACTTC	TRBV11-2	TRBJ2-5	-	-
CSAGGGSGRAGTDTQYF	TGCAGTGCTGGCGGGGGTAGCGGGAGGGCCGGCACAGATACGCAGTATTTT	TRBV20-1	TRBJ2-3	TRBD2	few
CASSGGSGRDTQYF	TGTGCCAGCAGTGGAGGAAGCGGGAGGGATACGCAGTATTTT	TRBV2	TRBJ2-3	TRBD2	-
CASSSYRANYGYTF	TGTGCCAGCAGTAGTTACAGGGCTAACTATGGCTACACCTTC	TRBV6-1	TRBJ1-2	-	-
CASSRTPGGIGNEQFF	TGCGCCAGCAGCCGTACACCAGGGGGCATTGGCAATGAGCAGTTCTTC	TRBV5-1	TRBJ2-1	TRBD1	-
CATSDGQGDGYTF	TGTGCCACCAGTGACGGACAGGGAGACGGCTACACCTTC	TRBV24-1	TRBJ1-2	TRBD1	few
CASSLSWGSGGQETQYF	TGTGCCAGCAGCCTCTCGTGGGGTAGCGGGGGGCAAGAGACCCAGTACTTC	TRBV11-3	TRBJ2-5	TRBD2	few
CATSPGRKYPENTEAFF	TGTGCCACCAGCCCGGGGCGAAAGTACCCAGAAAACACTGAAGCTTTCTTT	TRBV15	TRBJ1-1	-	few
CATSERGLASDTGELFF	TGTGCCACCAGTGAAAGAGGACTAGCGTCTGACACCGGGGAGCTGTTTTTT	TRBV24-1	TRBJ2-2	TRBD2	few
CSAREAGRNYGYTF	TGCAGTGCTAGAGAAGCAGGGCGGAACTATGGCTACACCTTC	TRBV20-1	TRBJ1-2	-	-
CASRKGLAGISYEQYF	TGTGCCAGCCGAAAGGGGCTAGCGGGGATCTCCTACGAGCAGTACTTC	TRBV2	TRBJ2-7	TRBD2	few
CSAEWAGTDTQYF	TGCAGTGCGGAGTGGGCGGGCACAGATACGCAGTATTTT	TRBV20-1	TRBJ2-3	-	-
CASSYSGQGFSEQFF	TGTGCCAGCAGTTACTCGGGACAGGGCTTTAGTGAGCAGTTCTTC	TRBV6-2/TRBV6-3	TRBJ2-1	TRBD1	few
CASSYSWGTGPDTQYF	TGTGCCAGCAGTTACTCCTGGGGTACCGGTCCAGATACGCAGTATTTT	TRBV6-5	TRBJ2-3	-	-
CATSAGRAGIDEQYF	TGTGCCACCAGTGCTGGCAGGGCTGGAATCGACGAGCAGTACTTC	TRBV24-1	TRBJ2-7	-	medium-sized
CASSQGTSNEAFF	TGTGCCAGCAGTCAAGGGACATCAAATGAAGCTTTCTTT	TRBV28	TRBJ1-1	-	-
CASSWGSYNEQFF	TGTGCCAGCAGCTGGGGTTCCTACAATGAGCAGTTCTTC	TRBV27	TRBJ2-1	-	-
CASSLEVYGTDTQYF	TGTGCCAGCAGCTTAGAGGTTTATGGCACAGATACGCAGTATTTT	TRBV7-6	TRBJ2-3	-	-
CATGTGLGYTF	TGTGCCACCGGGACAGGGTTAGGCTACACCTTC	TRBV27	TRBJ1-2	TRBD1	-